A selection of T cell receptor beta chains follows, all from one sample in a study of T cell repertoires in cytomegalovirus infection. Each CDR3 protein is one row after TCRdb ran MiXCR on the reads. This sample has tens of thousands of distinct CDR3 sequences; more than 15% occur once, and the top ten carry around 27%. Which antigens these TCRs recognize remains unknown. The sample in question was CD8+ T cells from cultured PBMCs, obtained from culture after CMV antigen stimulation. The receptors were gathered from a human donor in good health (CMV status not recorded). Some clones in this sample may be carry-over from other donors' samples. CDR3s include the opening cysteine and the closing phenylalanine or tryptophan. The D gene is left open where the match is weak. Rows give clone size only sometimes, using once, few, many, or a class for an expanded clone.

clone size: .; V gene: TRBV7-8; J gene: TRBJ2-7; D gene: .; CDR3 DNA: TGTGCCAGCAGCCTAGACGACGAGCAGTACTTC; CDR3 protein: CASSLDDEQYF
clone size: many; V gene: TRBV27; J gene: TRBJ1-1; D gene: TRBD1; CDR3 DNA: TGTGCCAGCAGTTTGGCAGGGGGCATCACTGAAGCTTTCTTT; CDR3 protein: CASSLAGGITEAFF
clone size: .; V gene: TRBV7-2; J gene: TRBJ1-5; D gene: TRBD1; CDR3 DNA: TGTGCCAGCAGCTTAACGGGACAGGGATATAGCAATCAGCCCCAGCATTTT; CDR3 protein: CASSLTGQGYSNQPQHF
clone size: .; V gene: TRBV27; J gene: TRBJ2-1; D gene: .; CDR3 DNA: TGTGCCAGCGGATTCTTGTTTGAGCAGCTCTTC; CDR3 protein: CASGFLFEQLF
clone size: .; V gene: TRBV6-5; J gene: TRBJ2-6; D gene: TRBD1; CDR3 DNA: TGTGCCAGCAGTTCTCCCCGCAACAGGGGAAGGGCTCTAGGAGCCAACGTCCTGACTTTC; CDR3 protein: CASSSPRNRGRALGANVLTF
clone size: many; V gene: TRBV7-9; J gene: TRBJ1-1; D gene: .; CDR3 DNA: TGTGCCAGCAGCTTGGGTATCGGTGAAGCTTTCTTT; CDR3 protein: CASSLGIGEAFF
clone size: .; V gene: TRBV27; J gene: TRBJ1-6; D gene: .; CDR3 DNA: TGTGCCAGCAGGCGCCAGCTTAATTCACCCCTCCACTTT; CDR3 protein: CASRRQLNSPLHF
clone size: .; V gene: TRBV12-3/TRBV12-4; J gene: TRBJ2-3; D gene: .; CDR3 DNA: TGTGCCAGCAGTTTTACGCGGGATCCCTTCCGGGATACGCAGTATTTT; CDR3 protein: CASSFTRDPFRDTQYF
clone size: few; V gene: TRBV12-3/TRBV12-4; J gene: TRBJ1-4; D gene: .; CDR3 DNA: TGTGCCAGCAGTCTCCCGAACAGGGATGTAAGGGAAAAACTGTTTTTT; CDR3 protein: CASSLPNRDVREKLFF
clone size: .; V gene: TRBV6-2/TRBV6-3; J gene: TRBJ2-4; D gene: .; CDR3 DNA: TGTGCCAGCAGTCCAAGGACGCTGGGTCAAAACATTCAGTACTTC; CDR3 protein: CASSPRTLGQNIQYF
clone size: once; V gene: TRBV2; J gene: TRBJ2-6; D gene: .; CDR3 DNA: TGTGCCACGGATGCCTCTGGGGCCAACGTCCTGACTTTC; CDR3 protein: CATDASGANVLTF
clone size: few; V gene: TRBV12-5; J gene: TRBJ2-3; D gene: .; CDR3 DNA: TGTGCTAGTGGTTTGGGCAGCACAGATACGCAGTATTTT; CDR3 protein: CASGLGSTDTQYF
clone size: .; V gene: TRBV20-1; J gene: TRBJ1-5; D gene: .; CDR3 DNA: TGCAGTCCAGGGTCGCGGGACCAGCCCCAGCATTTT; CDR3 protein: CSPGSRDQPQHF
clone size: .; V gene: TRBV25-1; J gene: TRBJ2-1; D gene: .; CDR3 DNA: TGTGCCAGCAGTGAAAGAGGGGGTTGGAACAATGAGCAGTTCTTC; CDR3 protein: CASSERGGWNNEQFF
clone size: few; V gene: TRBV6-7; J gene: TRBJ1-5; D gene: .; CDR3 DNA: TGTGCCAGCAGTTACGACCAGCCCCAGCATTTT; CDR3 protein: CASSYDQPQHF
clone size: .; V gene: TRBV28; J gene: TRBJ1-2; D gene: .; CDR3 DNA: TGTGCCAGCAGTCCGCCCCTATGGACCCGCTGGGGCTACACCTTC; CDR3 protein: CASSPPLWTRWGYTF
clone size: few; V gene: TRBV7-4; J gene: TRBJ2-5; D gene: .; CDR3 DNA: TGTGCCAGCAGCTCAGACGGGGCATCAGAAGAGACCCAGTACTTC; CDR3 protein: CASSSDGASEETQYF
clone size: .; V gene: TRBV27; J gene: TRBJ2-7; D gene: .; CDR3 DNA: TGTGCCAGCAGCACCAGGGCGTCCTACGAGCAGTACTTC; CDR3 protein: CASSTRASYEQYF
clone size: few; V gene: TRBV27; J gene: TRBJ2-1; D gene: .; CDR3 DNA: TGTGCCAGCGCCATAAACTCCTACAATGAGCAGTTCTTC; CDR3 protein: CASAINSYNEQFF
clone size: .; V gene: TRBV13; J gene: TRBJ2-3; D gene: TRBD2; CDR3 DNA: TGTGCCAGCAGCTCCCGGACTAGCGGAGGCCCGTATTTT; CDR3 protein: CASSSRTSGGPYF
clone size: few; V gene: TRBV27; J gene: TRBJ2-5; D gene: .; CDR3 DNA: TGTGCCAGCAGTTTAAAGACAGGATTATGGGAGACCCAGTACTTC; CDR3 protein: CASSLKTGLWETQYF
clone size: few; V gene: TRBV7-2; J gene: TRBJ2-3; D gene: TRBD2; CDR3 DNA: TGTGCCAGCAGCTTAGGGACTAGTATCACAGATACGCAGTATTTT; CDR3 protein: CASSLGTSITDTQYF
clone size: few; V gene: TRBV4-1; J gene: TRBJ2-3; D gene: TRBD2; CDR3 DNA: TGCGCCAGCAGCCAACCCCAGGCGGGGGGAAGCACAGATACGCAGTATTTT; CDR3 protein: CASSQPQAGGSTDTQYF
clone size: .; V gene: TRBV27; J gene: TRBJ1-4; D gene: TRBD1; CDR3 DNA: TGTGCCAGCAGTTTACGGGACAGGCCGGCAACTAATGAAAAACTGTTTTTT; CDR3 protein: CASSLRDRPATNEKLFF
clone size: few; V gene: TRBV7-2; J gene: TRBJ2-7; D gene: TRBD2; CDR3 DNA: TGTGCCAGCAGCTTAGGACTAGCGGGAGAGGGCTCCTACGAGCAGTACTTC; CDR3 protein: CASSLGLAGEGSYEQYF